This T cell receptor (beta chain) was identified during a study of T cell clusters in autoimmune cytopenias. TRB was amplified from 250 ng of peripheral blood genomic DNA per sample. The CDR3 totals 13 residues. Germline values: CDR1 SQVTM, CDR2 ANQGSEA. TRB was amplified by touch-down multiplex PCR, primer pools A and B combined. TCRdb reprocessed the multiplex PCR reads and reports one entry per CDR3 protein, with no DNA. The repertoire table contains more than 4,500 distinct CDR3 sequences. The same specimen was also included in a second study, on T cell repertoires in aging, cancer and after chemotherapy.

The clonotype was recovered from a human donor in good health. Sequences were obtained from peripheral blood. The chain employs TRBV29-1 and TRBJ1-4; as DNA is missing, the TRBD1 call by TCRdb cannot be tested. CDR3 in amino acids: CSVANGTAEKLFF.